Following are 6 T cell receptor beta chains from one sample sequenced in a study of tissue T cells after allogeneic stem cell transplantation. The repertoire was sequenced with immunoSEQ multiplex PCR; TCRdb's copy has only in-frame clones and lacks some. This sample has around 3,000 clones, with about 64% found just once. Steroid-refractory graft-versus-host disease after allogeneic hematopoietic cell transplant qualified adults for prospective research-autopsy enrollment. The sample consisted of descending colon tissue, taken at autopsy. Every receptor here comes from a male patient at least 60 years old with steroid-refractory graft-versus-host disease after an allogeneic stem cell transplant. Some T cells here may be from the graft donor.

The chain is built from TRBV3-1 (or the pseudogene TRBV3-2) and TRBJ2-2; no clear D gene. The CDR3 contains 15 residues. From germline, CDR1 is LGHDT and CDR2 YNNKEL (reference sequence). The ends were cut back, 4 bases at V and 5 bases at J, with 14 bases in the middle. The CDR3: CASSPPGPRTGELFF. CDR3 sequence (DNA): TGTGCCAGCAGCCCCCCCGGTCCTCGTACCGGGGAGCTGTTTTTT.

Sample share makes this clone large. The CDR3 nucleotides are TGTGCCAGCACCACAGGACCCAACACCGGGGAGCTGTTTTTT. This translates into CASTTGPNTGELFF. V is TRBV3-1 (or the pseudogene TRBV3-2) and J is TRBJ2-2; tentative D call: TRBD1 (5 bases). CDR3 size: 14 residues. Germline V gene lookup returns CDR1 LGHDT and CDR2 YNNKEL (reference sequence). The V end lost 7 bases, the J end lost 2 bases, and 11 bases lay between the germline ends.

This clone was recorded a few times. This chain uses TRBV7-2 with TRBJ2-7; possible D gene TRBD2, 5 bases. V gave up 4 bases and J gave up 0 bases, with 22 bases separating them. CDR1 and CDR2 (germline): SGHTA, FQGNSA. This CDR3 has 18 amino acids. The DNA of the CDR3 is TGTGCCAGCAGCTCCCCGCGGAGGTTCTATTCTAGCTCCTACGAGCAGTACTTC. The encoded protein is CASSSPRRFYSSSYEQYF.

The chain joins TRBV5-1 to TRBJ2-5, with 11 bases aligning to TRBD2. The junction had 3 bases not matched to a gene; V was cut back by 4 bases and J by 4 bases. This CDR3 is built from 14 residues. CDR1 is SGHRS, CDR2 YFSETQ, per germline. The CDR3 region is CASSLTSGGETQYF. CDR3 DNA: TGCGCCAGCAGCCTCACTAGCGGGGGAGAGACCCAGTACTTC.

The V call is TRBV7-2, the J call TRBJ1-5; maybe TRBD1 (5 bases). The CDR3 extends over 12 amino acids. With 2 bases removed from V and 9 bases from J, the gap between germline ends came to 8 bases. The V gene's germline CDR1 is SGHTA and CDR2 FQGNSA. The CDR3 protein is CASSLTGRPQHF. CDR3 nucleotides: TGTGCCAGCAGCTTAACGGGGCGGCCCCAGCATTTT. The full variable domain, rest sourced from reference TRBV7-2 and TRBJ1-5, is GAGVSQSPSNKVTEKGKDVELRCDPISGHTALYWYRQSLGQGLEFLIYFQGNSAPDKSGLPSDRFSAERTGGSVSTLTIQRTQQEDSAVYLCASSLTGRPQHFGDGTRLSIL.

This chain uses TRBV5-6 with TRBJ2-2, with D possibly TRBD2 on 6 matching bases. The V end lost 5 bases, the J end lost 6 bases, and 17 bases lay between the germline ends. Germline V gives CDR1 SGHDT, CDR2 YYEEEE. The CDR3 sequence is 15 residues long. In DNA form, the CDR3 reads TGTGCCAGCAGGGATTTGGGGGGAAGGGCCGGGGAGCTGTTTTTT. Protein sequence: CASRDLGGRAGELFF.